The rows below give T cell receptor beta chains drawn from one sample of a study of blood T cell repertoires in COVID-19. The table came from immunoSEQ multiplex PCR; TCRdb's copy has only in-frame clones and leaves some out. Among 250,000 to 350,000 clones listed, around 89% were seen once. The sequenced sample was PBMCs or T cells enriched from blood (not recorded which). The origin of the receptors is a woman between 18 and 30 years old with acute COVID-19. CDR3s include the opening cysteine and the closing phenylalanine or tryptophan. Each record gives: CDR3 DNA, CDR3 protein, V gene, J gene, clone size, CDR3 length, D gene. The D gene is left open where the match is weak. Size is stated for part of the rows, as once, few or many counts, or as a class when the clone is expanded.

TGTGCCAGCAGCTCCCGACAGGCCTCGGGGGATACGCAGTATTTT	CASSSRQASGDTQYF	TRBV7-3	TRBJ2-3	NA	15	NA
TGTGCCAGCAGCCCACAGACTAGCGGCCCATACGAGCAGTACTTC	CASSPQTSGPYEQYF	TRBV11-2	TRBJ2-7	NA	15	TRBD2
TGCGCCAGCAGCTTCCAGACTAGCGGGAGTTTCAGGACCTACGAGCAGTACTTC	CASSFQTSGSFRTYEQYF	TRBV5-1	TRBJ2-7	NA	18	TRBD2
TGTGCCAGCATCCGGGGATCTAGCGGGAGCTTTGAGCAGTTCTTC	CASIRGSSGSFEQFF	TRBV28	TRBJ2-1	NA	15	TRBD2
TGTGCCAGCAGCGGACTAGCGGGAGGGTATGAGCAGTTCTTC	CASSGLAGGYEQFF	TRBV9	TRBJ2-1	NA	14	TRBD2
TGTGCCAGCAGCTTGGCCGGGACAACCACTGGGTATGAGCAGTTCTTC	CASSLAGTTTGYEQFF	TRBV5-5	TRBJ2-1	NA	16	NA
TGTGCCAGCAGCTTAACCGGGGTAGCGGGAACCGGGGAGCTGTTTTTT	CASSLTGVAGTGELFF	TRBV7-3	TRBJ2-2	NA	16	TRBD2
TGTGCCAGCAGCCAAGGGGGACAGGGATACTACGAGCAGTACTTC	CASSQGGQGYYEQYF	TRBV4-2	TRBJ2-7	NA	15	TRBD1
TGTGCCAGCAGAGGATCATCCGGGACAGGACCCTACGAGCAGTACTTC	CASRGSSGTGPYEQYF	TRBV7-9	TRBJ2-7	NA	16	TRBD1
TGTGCTAGTGGTTTTGCTGGGGGGACTGAAGCTTTCTTT	CASGFAGGTEAFF	TRBV12-5	TRBJ1-1	NA	13	NA
TGTGCCAGCAGTGAAGACGCGGGGGGATCCTACGAGCAGTACTTC	CASSEDAGGSYEQYF	TRBV6-1	TRBJ2-7	NA	15	TRBD2
TGCGCCAGCAGCTTACAGCCCGGAGGGGAAGGGGGCTACACCTTC	CASSLQPGGEGGYTF	TRBV5-1	TRBJ1-2	NA	15	NA
TGTGCCAGCTCACCACCAGGGGGCGAAGTCTCCGGGGAGCTGTTTTTT	CASSPPGGEVSGELFF	TRBV18	TRBJ2-2	few	16	TRBD1
TGTGCCAGCTCACTACAGGGTTTCAACAATGAGCAGTTCTTC	CASSLQGFNNEQFF	TRBV18	TRBJ2-1	NA	14	NA
TGTGCCAGTAGTATAAGGGGGGGAGGGACACACAGCCGAGAGACCCAGTACTTC	CASSIRGGGTHSRETQYF	TRBV19	TRBJ2-5	NA	18	NA
TGCGCCAGCAGCTCGGTGAGTTGGACTGGTTCCTACGAGCAGTACTTC	CASSSVSWTGSYEQYF	TRBV5-1	TRBJ2-7	NA	16	NA
TGTGCCAGCAGCTTCGGGGGAGGGGAAAAACTGTTTTTT	CASSFGGGEKLFF	TRBV9	TRBJ1-4	NA	13	NA
TGTGCCAGCAGCCCCGCACCGGGTACTGAAGCTTTCTTT	CASSPAPGTEAFF	TRBV9	TRBJ1-1	NA	13	NA
TGTGCCAGCAGTTACGTCCGGGGAGCGGAAGACACCATATATTTT	CASSYVRGAEDTIYF	TRBV6-2/TRBV6-3	TRBJ1-3	NA	15	NA
TGCGCCAGCAGCCGGGGACAGGGAGGGACAGATACGCAGTATTTT	CASSRGQGGTDTQYF	TRBV5-1	TRBJ2-3	once	15	TRBD1
TGTGCCAGCAGCGTAGCCCCTTCCGGAAACACCATATATTTT	CASSVAPSGNTIYF	TRBV9	TRBJ1-3	NA	14	NA
TGTGCCAGCAGCGTAAGCGGAGGAGGCTACACCTTC	CASSVSGGGYTF	TRBV9	TRBJ1-2	NA	12	NA
TGTGCCAGCAGCTTAATGGACAGGTCCATCTACGAGCAGTACTTC	CASSLMDRSIYEQYF	TRBV7-3	TRBJ2-7	NA	15	TRBD1
TGTGCCAGCAGTCACCGACAGGGGGCCACTGAAGCTTTCTTT	CASSHRQGATEAFF	TRBV28	TRBJ1-1	NA	14	TRBD1
TGTGCCAGCAGAACAGGGGCAGATACGCAGTATTTT	CASRTGADTQYF	TRBV2	TRBJ2-3	NA	12	TRBD1
TGTGCCAGCAGGATTCTAGCGGAGGGAAGGAATGAGCAGTTCTTC	CASRILAEGRNEQFF	TRBV6-5	TRBJ2-1	NA	15	TRBD2
TGTGCCAGCAGCCGAGCGGGATGGGTAGATACGCAGTATTTT	CASSRAGWVDTQYF	TRBV6-5	TRBJ2-3	NA	14	TRBD2
TGCGCCAGCAGCTTGGAAGGGGGCGCGGATGACTATGGCTACACCTTC	CASSLEGGADDYGYTF	TRBV5-1	TRBJ1-2	NA	16	TRBD1
TGTGCCAGTAGTCGGCGTCCCGGGACAGGGGCGAACACTGAAGCTTTCTTT	CASSRRPGTGANTEAFF	TRBV19	TRBJ1-1	NA	17	TRBD1
TGTGCCAGCAGCAAAGACCATGCTCGACGGCTAGCGGAGAACACCGGGGAGCTGTTTTTT	CASSKDHARRLAENTGELFF	TRBV21-1	TRBJ2-2	NA	20	NA
TGTGCCAGCAGTTACTCGCTGGGGCCGACCTACGAGCAGTACTTC	CASSYSLGPTYEQYF	TRBV6-5	TRBJ2-7	few	15	NA
TGTGCCAGTAGTACCGACAGAGATAATTCACCCCTCCACTTT	CASSTDRDNSPLHF	TRBV19	TRBJ1-6	NA	14	NA
TGTGCCAGCACCCCTATCAGCGGGGGCACAGATACGCAGTATTTT	CASTPISGGTDTQYF	TRBV9	TRBJ2-3	NA	15	TRBD2
TGTGCCAGCAGCCGGACTAAGGGAGGAGAGCAGTACTTC	CASSRTKGGEQYF	TRBV3-1/TRBV3-2	TRBJ2-7	once	13	NA
TGTGCCAGCAGTCCGAGACAGGGGGCGCGCAATCAGCCCCAGCATTTT	CASSPRQGARNQPQHF	TRBV28	TRBJ1-5	NA	16	TRBD1
TGTGCCAGCAGCGTAGGAGGCGGGAACCCCTACGAGCAGTACTTC	CASSVGGGNPYEQYF	TRBV9	TRBJ2-7	NA	15	NA